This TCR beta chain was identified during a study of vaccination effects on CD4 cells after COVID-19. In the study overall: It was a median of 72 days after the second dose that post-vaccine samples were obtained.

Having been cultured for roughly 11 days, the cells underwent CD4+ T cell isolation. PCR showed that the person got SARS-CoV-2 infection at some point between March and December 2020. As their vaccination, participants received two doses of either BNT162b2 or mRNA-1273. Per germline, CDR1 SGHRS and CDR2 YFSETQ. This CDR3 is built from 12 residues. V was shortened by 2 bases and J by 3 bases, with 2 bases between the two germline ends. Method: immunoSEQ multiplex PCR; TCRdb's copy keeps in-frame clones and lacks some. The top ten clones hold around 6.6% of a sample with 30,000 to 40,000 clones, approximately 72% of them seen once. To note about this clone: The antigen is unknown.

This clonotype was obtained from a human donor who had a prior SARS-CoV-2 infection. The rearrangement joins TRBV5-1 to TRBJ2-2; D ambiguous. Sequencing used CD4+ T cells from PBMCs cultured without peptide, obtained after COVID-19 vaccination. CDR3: CASSFDTGELFF. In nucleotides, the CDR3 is TGCGCCAGCAGCTTTGACACCGGGGAGCTGTTTTTT.